This T cell receptor beta chain was recovered during a study of T cells after yellow fever vaccination. TCRdb reprocessed the 5' RACE reads via MiXCR and lists one record per CDR3 protein. The sample has 500,000 to 700,000 distinct CDR3 sequences; over 15% are singletons. Germline loops: CDR1 SGHTA, CDR2 FQGNSA. This CDR3 is 11 amino acids long. Trimming removed 4 bases from V and 13 bases from J, with 8 bases in between. This clonotype was obtained from a man aged 25 to 40 who received the YFV17D yellow fever vaccine. Sequenced material: PBMCs, taken 15 days after the yellow fever booster vaccination. The rearrangement links TRBV7-2 to TRBJ1-6; D not certain. The CDR3 protein is CASSSPGPLHF. CDR3 nucleotides: TGTGCCAGCAGCTCCCCGGGCCCCCTCCACTTT.